The present T cell receptor (beta chain) was sequenced within a study of blood T cells in healthy people across ages. Findings of the study overall: Roughly linear declines in TCR beta diversity per million T cells occurred with age. Long-lived donors had more naive CD4+ cells and higher diversity than aged donors.

A second PCR of roughly 7 to 11 cycles used a sample-barcoded 5' primer and a J-beta primer mix. TCRdb used MiXCR to reprocess the 5' RACE reads, holding one entry per CDR3 protein. The table includes hundreds of thousands of distinct CDR3 sequences, about half detected once. Each donor gave 9 to 10 milliliters of peripheral blood. From germline, CDR1 is SGDLS and CDR2 YYNGEE. The CDR3 loop spans 12 amino acids. With V trimmed by 3 bases and J by 4 bases, 0 bases remained unmatched. With respect to this clonotype: Its specificity is not known.

The clonotype was recovered from a man aged 55 to 70 in good health. The specimen was blood. The gene calls are TRBV9 and TRBJ1-2; 7 bases line up with TRBD1. CDR3 coding DNA: TGTGCCAGCAGCGACAGGGGCTATGGCTACACCTTC. It specifies CASSDRGYGYTF.